The rows below give T cell receptor beta chains drawn from one sample of a study of blood T cell repertoires in COVID-19. The data were produced by immunoSEQ multiplex PCR, yet TCRdb's version contains in-frame clones alone and is incomplete. The repertoire includes around 450,000 clones, 75% to 90% of them detected once, and 4% to 4.5% sits in the top ten. The material sequenced was peripheral blood. These receptors all stem from a woman aged 25-40 years with acute or convalescent COVID-19. The CDR3 runs from the conserved cysteine through the conserved F or W. The order of the fields is clone size, D gene, J gene, V gene, CDR3 protein, CDR3 DNA. D genes are given only for firm matches. Clone size is not always given. Where it is, it says once, few, many or a class for expanded clones.

-	-	TRBJ1-2	TRBV10-2	CASSELGEKKGFYGYTF	TGCGCCAGCAGTGAACTTGGAGAAAAGAAAGGCTTTTATGGCTACACCTTC
-	-	TRBJ2-2	TRBV10-1	CASPEGRSNTGELFF	TGCGCCAGCCCAGAGGGGAGGTCAAACACCGGGGAGCTGTTTTTT
-	-	TRBJ2-5	TRBV25-1	CASSGETQYF	TGTGCCAGCAGCGGTGAGACCCAGTACTTC
-	TRBD2	TRBJ2-3	TRBV19	CASSTYYKSGGRDTQYF	TGTGCCAGTAGTACCTACTACAAGAGCGGGGGTAGGGATACGCAGTATTTT
-	-	TRBJ2-2	TRBV19	CASSILAVTNTGELFF	TGTGCCAGTAGTATATTGGCCGTAACGAACACCGGGGAGCTGTTTTTT
-	TRBD2	TRBJ2-5	TRBV11-3	CASSTHDGGEETQYF	TGTGCCAGCAGCACCCACGACGGGGGGGAAGAGACCCAGTACTTC
-	-	TRBJ2-7	TRBV6-5	CASPRGTAVEYEQYF	TGTGCCAGCCCCCGGGGGACAGCCGTTGAATACGAGCAGTACTTC
-	-	TRBJ2-1	TRBV20-1	CSPARDISRFF	TGCAGTCCAGCTAGAGATATATCACGGTTCTTC
-	-	TRBJ2-2	TRBV5-8	CASSRGTANTGELFF	TGTGCCAGCAGCCGTGGTACGGCGAACACCGGGGAGCTGTTTTTT
-	TRBD2	TRBJ2-3	TRBV3-1/TRBV3-2	CASSQQGTSGGLTQYF	TGTGCCAGCAGCCAACAAGGGACTAGCGGGGGACTAACGCAGTATTTT
-	TRBD1	TRBJ1-2	TRBV3-1/TRBV3-2	CASSHLDRGGYTF	TGTGCCAGCAGCCATCTGGACAGGGGTGGCTACACCTTC
once	-	TRBJ2-5	TRBV5-6	CASSPGLLRGRVWETQYF	TGTGCCAGCAGTCCTGGCCTCCTGCGGGGGCGCGTCTGGGAGACCCAGTACTTC
-	TRBD2	TRBJ2-1	TRBV11-2	CASSFPGGAGAHPYNEQFF	TGTGCCAGCAGCTTTCCGGGGGGGGCAGGGGCCCACCCCTACAATGAGCAGTTCTTC
-	-	TRBJ2-5	TRBV2	CASSERQSTRGETQYF	TGTGCCAGCAGTGAAAGGCAGTCTACCCGAGGCGAGACCCAGTACTTC
-	-	TRBJ2-2	TRBV29-1	CSVAPAGELFF	TGCAGCGTTGCCCCGGCCGGGGAGCTGTTTTTT
-	-	TRBJ2-1	TRBV5-3	CARSDRETGKQFF	TGTGCCAGAAGCGACCGGGAAACAGGGAAGCAGTTCTTC
-	TRBD1	TRBJ1-2	TRBV11-1	CASSLQGDGYTF	TGTGCCAGCAGCTTACAGGGGGATGGCTACACCTTC
-	-	TRBJ1-1	TRBV10-3	CAILSSENTEAFF	TGTGCCATCTTGTCCAGCGAGAACACTGAAGCTTTCTTT
-	TRBD2	TRBJ2-5	TRBV6-5	CASRAGGSKETQYF	TGTGCCAGCAGGGCGGGGGGGAGTAAGGAGACCCAGTACTTC
-	-	TRBJ1-5	TRBV6-5	CASSGLPNQPQHF	TGTGCCAGCAGCGGACTCCCGAATCAGCCCCAGCATTTT
-	TRBD2	TRBJ2-1	TRBV6-5	CASSHSGGPYNEQFF	TGTGCCAGCAGTCATAGCGGGGGCCCCTACAATGAGCAGTTCTTC
once	-	TRBJ1-2	TRBV5-1	CASSATGSAYGYTF	TGCGCCAGCAGCGCTACAGGGAGCGCCTATGGCTACACCTTC
-	TRBD1	TRBJ1-6	TRBV2	CASSYTGQGSPLHF	TGTGCCAGCAGTTATACGGGACAGGGTTCACCCCTCCACTTT
-	TRBD1	TRBJ2-2	TRBV30	CAWTGQGAWAGELFF	TGTGCCTGGACCGGACAGGGCGCTTGGGCCGGGGAGCTGTTTTTT
-	-	TRBJ2-7	TRBV19	CASSPTWAGGFYEQYF	TGTGCCAGTAGCCCCACCTGGGCAGGGGGGTTCTACGAGCAGTACTTC
-	-	TRBJ1-2	TRBV7-8	CASSPGGDGYTF	TGTGCCAGCAGCCCGGGAGGGGATGGCTACACCTTC
-	-	TRBJ1-4	TRBV7-9	CASSLYSRGTEKLFF	TGTGCCAGCAGCTTATATTCCAGGGGTACTGAAAAACTGTTTTTT
-	TRBD1	TRBJ1-2	TRBV30	CAWDRGTGWSSASYTF	TGTGCCTGGGACCGCGGGACAGGATGGAGCTCTGCGAGCTACACCTTC
few	-	TRBJ1-6	TRBV27	CASSSQGSGYSPLHF	TGTGCCAGCAGTAGTCAGGGGTCAGGGTATTCACCCCTCCACTTT
-	TRBD2	TRBJ2-2	TRBV10-3	CAIRAGGHTGELFF	TGTGCCATCAGGGCGGGGGGTCACACCGGGGAGCTGTTTTTT
-	TRBD1	TRBJ1-5	TRBV4-2	CASSQDGFGTGGDQPQHF	TGTGCCAGCAGCCAAGACGGATTTGGGACAGGGGGGGATCAGCCCCAGCATTTT
-	-	TRBJ2-7	TRBV9	CASSPRAGSYEQYF	TGTGCCAGCAGCCCCCGGGCAGGGTCCTACGAGCAGTACTTC
-	TRBD1	TRBJ1-2	TRBV28	CASTSPSGTGVSLGYTF	TGTGCCAGCACCTCACCCTCCGGGACAGGGGTTTCCCTTGGCTACACCTTC
-	TRBD1	TRBJ1-6	TRBV18	CASSEREGQASF	TGTGCCAGCTCAGAGAGAGAGGGACAGGCAAGCTTT
-	-	TRBJ1-4	TRBV12-1	CASSFSGQGLRTNEKLFF	-
-	TRBD2	TRBJ2-7	TRBV9	CASSVDGGGYYEQYF	TGTGCCAGCAGCGTAGATGGCGGGGGGTACTACGAGCAGTACTTC
-	-	TRBJ2-3	TRBV6-5	CASSLLPISTDTQYF	TGTGCCAGCAGTTTACTACCGATCAGCACAGATACGCAGTATTTT
-	TRBD1	TRBJ2-7	TRBV15	CATSRDGQGLRNEQYF	TGTGCCACCAGCAGAGATGGACAGGGTCTGAGGAACGAGCAGTACTTC
-	-	TRBJ2-5	TRBV6-5	CASLFETQYF	TGTGCCAGCCTGTTCGAGACCCAGTACTTC
-	-	TRBJ2-7	TRBV29-1	CSVSDTYEQYF	TGCAGCGTTAGCGATACCTACGAGCAGTACTTC
-	-	TRBJ1-4	TRBV7-7	CASSRSWGQGAWVFF	-
-	TRBD1	TRBJ1-6	TRBV28	CASRKTGDPYNSPLHF	TGTGCCAGCAGGAAAACAGGGGATCCCTATAATTCACCCCTCCACTTT
-	-	TRBJ2-1	TRBV5-6	CASSFPTEGYNEQFF	TGTGCCAGCAGCTTCCCAACGGAGGGCTACAATGAGCAGTTCTTC
-	TRBD1	TRBJ1-2	TRBV6-5	CAIYRGRDYGYTF	TGTGCCATCTACAGGGGGCGCGACTATGGCTACACCTTC
-	-	TRBJ1-5	TRBV2	CASRSIGGQSQPQHF	TGTGCCAGCAGGTCGATCGGGGGTCAAAGTCAGCCCCAGCATTTT
-	TRBD1	TRBJ1-2	TRBV27	CASSPMTGGLYGYTF	TGTGCCAGCAGTCCTATGACAGGGGGTCTGTATGGCTACACCTTC
-	TRBD2	TRBJ2-1	TRBV9	CASSGSGGGYNEQFF	TGTGCCAGCAGCGGTAGCGGGGGGGGATACAATGAGCAGTTCTTC
-	-	TRBJ2-1	TRBV6-5	CASSQTGYNEQFF	TGTGCCAGCAGCCAGACTGGATACAATGAGCAGTTCTTC
-	-	TRBJ1-1	TRBV7-3	CASSLKPGNTEAFF	TGTGCCAGCAGCTTAAAACCAGGGAACACTGAAGCTTTCTTT